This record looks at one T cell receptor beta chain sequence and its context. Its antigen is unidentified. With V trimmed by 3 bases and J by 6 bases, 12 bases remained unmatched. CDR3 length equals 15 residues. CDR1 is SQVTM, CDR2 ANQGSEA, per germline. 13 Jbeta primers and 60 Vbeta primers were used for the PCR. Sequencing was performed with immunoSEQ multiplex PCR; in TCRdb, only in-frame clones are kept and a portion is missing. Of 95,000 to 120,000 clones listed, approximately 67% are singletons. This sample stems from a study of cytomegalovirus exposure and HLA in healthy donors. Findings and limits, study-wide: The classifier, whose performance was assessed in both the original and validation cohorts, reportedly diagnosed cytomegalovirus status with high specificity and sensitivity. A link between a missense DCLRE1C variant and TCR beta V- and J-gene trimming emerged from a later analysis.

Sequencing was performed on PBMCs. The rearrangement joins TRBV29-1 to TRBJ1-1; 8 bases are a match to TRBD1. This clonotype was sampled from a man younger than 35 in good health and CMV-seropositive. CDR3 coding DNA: TGCAGCGTTGAGGGAGGCAGGGGGCGCGGGGCTGAAGCTTTCTTT. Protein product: CSVEGGRGRGAEAFF.